This is a list of T cell receptor beta chains from one sample in a study of blood T cell repertoires in COVID-19. The repertoire was sequenced with immunoSEQ multiplex PCR; TCRdb's copy has only in-frame clones and lacks some. The repertoire holds approximately 290,000 clones, with 75% to 95% as singletons. Sequenced sample: PBMCs or T cells enriched from blood (not recorded which). These receptors all stem from a woman aged 30 to 39 who had recovered from COVID-19. CDR3s include the opening cysteine and the closing phenylalanine or tryptophan. Each record gives: CDR3 DNA, CDR3 protein, J gene, V gene, clone size, D gene. D genes are given only for firm matches. Some rows have no size entry. The others give once, few or many, or a class for an expanded clone.

CDR3 DNA: TGTGCCAGCGGGGGACAGGCGCTCTATGGCTACACCTTC
CDR3 protein: CASGGQALYGYTF
J gene: TRBJ1-2
V gene: TRBV28
clone size: .
D gene: TRBD1

CDR3 DNA: TGTGCCAGCAGCGTTGGCGGTTCGGTCGGTACCGGGCAGTTCTTC
CDR3 protein: CASSVGGSVGTGQFF
J gene: TRBJ2-1
V gene: TRBV9
clone size: few
D gene: .

CDR3 DNA: TGTGCCAGCAGTTTTTGGGACTCAAAGAGCTCCTATAATTCACCCCTCCACTTT
CDR3 protein: CASSFWDSKSSYNSPLHF
J gene: TRBJ1-6
V gene: TRBV27
clone size: few
D gene: .

CDR3 DNA: TGTGCCAGCGAGGGGAACACTGAAGCTTTCTTT
CDR3 protein: CASEGNTEAFF
J gene: TRBJ1-1
V gene: TRBV19
clone size: .
D gene: .

CDR3 DNA: TGCGCCAGCAGCCAAGAACAGGGGTTATTACGAGGGGATACGCAGTATTTT
CDR3 protein: CASSQEQGLLRGDTQYF
J gene: TRBJ2-3
V gene: TRBV4-3
clone size: .
D gene: TRBD1

CDR3 DNA: TGTGCCAGCGGGGCATCCGGGACAGGGGGCGAGAATGAGCAGTTCTTC
CDR3 protein: CASGASGTGGENEQFF
J gene: TRBJ2-1
V gene: TRBV28
clone size: once
D gene: TRBD1

CDR3 DNA: TGTGCCAGCAGTTTTGGGGCCGAGACGGGACTAGCGGGAGGAGCCACAGATACGCAGTATTTT
CDR3 protein: CASSFGAETGLAGGATDTQYF
J gene: TRBJ2-3
V gene: TRBV28
clone size: .
D gene: TRBD2

CDR3 DNA: TGTGCCAGCAGTTTTTTCGAGGGCAATGAGCAGTTCTTC
CDR3 protein: CASSFFEGNEQFF
J gene: TRBJ2-1
V gene: TRBV28
clone size: .
D gene: .

CDR3 DNA: TGCAGCGTTGCAAAAAGGGGGTGGGGGACTGAAGCTTTCTTT
CDR3 protein: CSVAKRGWGTEAFF
J gene: TRBJ1-1
V gene: TRBV29-1
clone size: once
D gene: .

CDR3 DNA: TGCGCCAGCAGGCGACAGGAAACGAACACCGGGGAGCTGTTTTTT
CDR3 protein: CASRRQETNTGELFF
J gene: TRBJ2-2
V gene: TRBV4-1
clone size: .
D gene: .

CDR3 DNA: TGCGCCAGCAGTGACGAGGTACCCCTTCTCCGAGAGACCCAGTACTTC
CDR3 protein: CASSDEVPLLRETQYF
J gene: TRBJ2-5
V gene: TRBV10-1
clone size: .
D gene: .

CDR3 DNA: TGTGCCAGCTCACCACCGGGGGAACAGGGGGCAAAAGGCTACACCTTC
CDR3 protein: CASSPPGEQGAKGYTF
J gene: TRBJ1-2
V gene: TRBV18
clone size: .
D gene: TRBD1

CDR3 DNA: TGTGCCAGCAGGTCTACAGGGGTCTCCTACGAGCAGTACTTC
CDR3 protein: CASRSTGVSYEQYF
J gene: TRBJ2-7
V gene: TRBV6-5
clone size: .
D gene: TRBD1

CDR3 DNA: TGTGCCAGCAGCGTAGTAGGGGAGGGACAGCCCCAGCATTTT
CDR3 protein: CASSVVGEGQPQHF
J gene: TRBJ1-5
V gene: TRBV9
clone size: .
D gene: .

CDR3 DNA: TGTGCCTGGAATTCGGACAGCAATAATTCACCCCTCCACTTT
CDR3 protein: CAWNSDSNNSPLHF
J gene: TRBJ1-6
V gene: TRBV30
clone size: .
D gene: .

CDR3 DNA: TGTGCCAGCAGTTACTCGAAAACTAGTCTCACCGGGGAGCTGTTTTTT
CDR3 protein: CASSYSKTSLTGELFF
J gene: TRBJ2-2
V gene: TRBV6-5
clone size: .
D gene: .

CDR3 DNA: TGTGCCAGCAGCTTCCTTTTTCGACTAGCGGGCCTGTACAATGAGCAGTTCTTC
CDR3 protein: CASSFLFRLAGLYNEQFF
J gene: TRBJ2-1
V gene: TRBV7-2
clone size: .
D gene: TRBD2

CDR3 DNA: TGTGCCAGCAGTAAACAGGGGGCGGTCGAGCAGTACTTC
CDR3 protein: CASSKQGAVEQYF
J gene: TRBJ2-7
V gene: TRBV27
clone size: once
D gene: TRBD1

CDR3 DNA: TGTGCCAGTAGTCTAGGACTAGCGGGAGTTTTTGAGCAGTTCTTC
CDR3 protein: CASSLGLAGVFEQFF
J gene: TRBJ2-1
V gene: TRBV19
clone size: .
D gene: TRBD2

CDR3 DNA: TGTGCCAGCAGTTACAGGAGTAACTATGGCTACACCTTC
CDR3 protein: CASSYRSNYGYTF
J gene: TRBJ1-2
V gene: TRBV6-5
clone size: .
D gene: .

CDR3 DNA: TGTGCCAGCAGTTTCCGGAGCTCCTACAATGAGCAGTTCTTC
CDR3 protein: CASSFRSSYNEQFF
J gene: TRBJ2-1
V gene: TRBV28
clone size: .
D gene: .

CDR3 DNA: TGTGCCAGCAGCTTGGGACTAGCGGAGTACGAGCAGTACTTC
CDR3 protein: CASSLGLAEYEQYF
J gene: TRBJ2-7
V gene: TRBV5-4
clone size: .
D gene: TRBD2

CDR3 DNA: TGCAGCGTTGTCGCTCAGGACACCTACGAGCAGTACTTC
CDR3 protein: CSVVAQDTYEQYF
J gene: TRBJ2-7
V gene: TRBV29-1
clone size: once
D gene: .

CDR3 DNA: TGTGCCAGCAGCCTGAAAGAACCCGGGATGCCACCCTACGAGCAGTACTTC
CDR3 protein: CASSLKEPGMPPYEQYF
J gene: TRBJ2-7
V gene: TRBV3-1/TRBV3-2
clone size: .
D gene: .

CDR3 DNA: TGTGCCAGCAGCCAACCGGCGGGAGGGCCAGGTAGGGAAGCCAAAAACATTCAGTACTTC
CDR3 protein: CASSQPAGGPGREAKNIQYF
J gene: TRBJ2-4
V gene: TRBV3-1/TRBV3-2
clone size: .
D gene: TRBD2

CDR3 DNA: TGCGCCAGCAGCCCTGGGACAGGGTTATGGGAGCAGTACTTC
CDR3 protein: CASSPGTGLWEQYF
J gene: TRBJ2-7
V gene: TRBV4-3
clone size: .
D gene: TRBD1

CDR3 DNA: TGCGCCAGCAGTCCTTACTCCGCGAACACCGGGGAGCTGTTTTTT
CDR3 protein: CASSPYSANTGELFF
J gene: TRBJ2-2
V gene: TRBV10-2
clone size: .
D gene: .

CDR3 DNA: TGTGCCAGCAGCCCAGGACTTGGGCCCGGCGGGAGCTCCTACAATGAGCAGTTCTTC
CDR3 protein: CASSPGLGPGGSSYNEQFF
J gene: TRBJ2-1
V gene: TRBV7-9
clone size: .
D gene: TRBD2

CDR3 DNA: TGTGCCACCATCCCTAGCGGGTATGGCTACACCTTC
CDR3 protein: CATIPSGYGYTF
J gene: TRBJ1-2
V gene: TRBV28
clone size: .
D gene: .

CDR3 DNA: TGTGCCAGCAGTGTTATAGCGGGAGGGCTTGGCGGGGAGCTGTTTTTT
CDR3 protein: CASSVIAGGLGGELFF
J gene: TRBJ2-2
V gene: TRBV28
clone size: .
D gene: TRBD2

CDR3 DNA: TGTGCCAGCAGCCGGGACACGGTAGATCCCCTCCACTTT
CDR3 protein: CASSRDTVDPLHF
J gene: TRBJ1-6
V gene: TRBV12-3/TRBV12-4
clone size: .
D gene: .

CDR3 DNA: TGTGCCAGCAGTAGAACTAGCGGGAGCTACGAGCAGTACTTC
CDR3 protein: CASSRTSGSYEQYF
J gene: TRBJ2-7
V gene: TRBV2
clone size: .
D gene: TRBD2

CDR3 DNA: TGTGCCAGCAGCCCGAGTATTAGCGGGGGGATCTCTGGGGCCAACGTCCTGACTTTC
CDR3 protein: CASSPSISGGISGANVLTF
J gene: TRBJ2-6
V gene: TRBV7-3
clone size: .
D gene: TRBD2

CDR3 DNA: TGTGCCAGCAGTTCGGGACTAGCGGGAGAGGTTCGAGGCTACGAGCAGTACTTC
CDR3 protein: CASSSGLAGEVRGYEQYF
J gene: TRBJ2-7
V gene: TRBV27
clone size: once
D gene: TRBD2

CDR3 DNA: TGCGCCAGCAGTCAAACTCAAACTCAAGAGACCCAGTACTTC
CDR3 protein: CASSQTQTQETQYF
J gene: TRBJ2-5
V gene: TRBV23-1
clone size: .
D gene: .

CDR3 DNA: TGTGCCAGCAGTTTACGGGGGGCGACTAATTCACCCCTCCACTTT
CDR3 protein: CASSLRGATNSPLHF
J gene: TRBJ1-6
V gene: TRBV28
clone size: .
D gene: .

CDR3 DNA: TGTGCCAGCAGCTCTAAGACAGGAAAAGAGATGGTGAACACTGAAGCTTTCTTT
CDR3 protein: CASSSKTGKEMVNTEAFF
J gene: TRBJ1-1
V gene: TRBV7-9
clone size: .
D gene: .

CDR3 DNA: TGTGCCAGCAGCTTAGTCATAGGACAGCCGAACACTGAAGCTTTCTTT
CDR3 protein: CASSLVIGQPNTEAFF
J gene: TRBJ1-1
V gene: TRBV7-2
clone size: .
D gene: .

CDR3 DNA: TGTGCCAGCAGTTTGACTAGTCTCAATGAGCAGTTCTTC
CDR3 protein: CASSLTSLNEQFF
J gene: TRBJ2-1
V gene: TRBV28
clone size: .
D gene: .

CDR3 DNA: TGTGCCAGCAGGTTCGGGTCCTACAATGAGCAGTTCTTC
CDR3 protein: CASRFGSYNEQFF
J gene: TRBJ2-1
V gene: TRBV7-2
clone size: .
D gene: .

CDR3 DNA: TGTGCCAGCAGTTACGCCGGGACAGGCTATAATTCACCCCTCCACTTT
CDR3 protein: CASSYAGTGYNSPLHF
J gene: TRBJ1-6
V gene: TRBV6-5
clone size: .
D gene: TRBD1

CDR3 DNA: TGTGCCAGCAGCCAAGATCGAGGACTAGCGACTGATGAGCAGTTCTTC
CDR3 protein: CASSQDRGLATDEQFF
J gene: TRBJ2-1
V gene: TRBV4-2
clone size: .
D gene: TRBD2

CDR3 DNA: TGTGCCACCAGTGAACGGACTAGCGACGACAATGAGCAGTTCTTC
CDR3 protein: CATSERTSDDNEQFF
J gene: TRBJ2-1
V gene: TRBV24-1
clone size: .
D gene: TRBD2

CDR3 DNA: TGTGCCAGCAGATCATCTAGCGAGGGCTACGAGCAGTACTTC
CDR3 protein: CASRSSSEGYEQYF
J gene: TRBJ2-7
V gene: TRBV11-2
clone size: once
D gene: .

CDR3 DNA: TGTGCCATCCTCATTACAGGGGATTCTGGAAACACCATATATTTT
CDR3 protein: CAILITGDSGNTIYF
J gene: TRBJ1-3
V gene: TRBV10-3
clone size: .
D gene: TRBD1

CDR3 DNA: TGCGCCAGCAGAGGTGGTGGAGGGCAATACAATGAGCAGTTCTTC
CDR3 protein: CASRGGGGQYNEQFF
J gene: TRBJ2-1
V gene: TRBV5-1
clone size: .
D gene: .

CDR3 DNA: TGTGCCAGCAGTCGCCCACCGACAGGGAAGAATAATTCACCCCTCCACTTT
CDR3 protein: CASSRPPTGKNNSPLHF
J gene: TRBJ1-6
V gene: TRBV6-6
clone size: .
D gene: TRBD1

CDR3 DNA: TGTGCCAGTAGTATCGGGGATCAGCCCCAGCATTTT
CDR3 protein: CASSIGDQPQHF
J gene: TRBJ1-5
V gene: TRBV19
clone size: .
D gene: .

CDR3 DNA: TGCGCCAGCAGCTCCACTAGCGGGAACTCTCCCTCCTTT
CDR3 protein: CASSSTSGNSPSF
J gene: TRBJ2-3
V gene: TRBV5-1
clone size: .
D gene: TRBD2

CDR3 DNA: TGTGCCAGCAGTTTATCGTGGCTAGTAGCCAAAAACATTCAGTACTTC
CDR3 protein: CASSLSWLVAKNIQYF
J gene: TRBJ2-4
V gene: TRBV27
clone size: .
D gene: .

CDR3 DNA: TGTGCCAGCAGTTTATTTCAGGGGTTTGAGCAGTTCTTC
CDR3 protein: CASSLFQGFEQFF
J gene: TRBJ2-1
V gene: TRBV28
clone size: .
D gene: .

CDR3 DNA: TGTGCCAGCAGCCGATCGAACGGACGGACAGTCTATGGCTACACCTTC
CDR3 protein: CASSRSNGRTVYGYTF
J gene: TRBJ1-2
V gene: TRBV5-6
clone size: .
D gene: .

CDR3 DNA: TGTGCCAGCAGCTCGGACAGGCACTACGAGCAGTACTTC
CDR3 protein: CASSSDRHYEQYF
J gene: TRBJ2-7
V gene: TRBV7-3
clone size: .
D gene: TRBD1

CDR3 DNA: TGTGCCAGAAGCTGCGGACAGGCCACCTACGAGCAGTACTTC
CDR3 protein: CARSCGQATYEQYF
J gene: TRBJ2-7
V gene: TRBV5-3
clone size: once
D gene: TRBD1

CDR3 DNA: TGTGCCAGCAGCGTAGCTGTTCCGGGAGTGAGTGGAGATACGCAGTATTTT
CDR3 protein: CASSVAVPGVSGDTQYF
J gene: TRBJ2-3
V gene: TRBV9
clone size: .
D gene: .

CDR3 DNA: TGTGCCAGCAGTTACTCGCACAGTAACTATGGCTACACCTTC
CDR3 protein: CASSYSHSNYGYTF
J gene: TRBJ1-2
V gene: TRBV6-5
clone size: .
D gene: .